Sequencing of this T cell receptor beta chain was carried out in a study of shared clonotypes between healthy human individuals. Study results and limitations: Shared clonotypes across all four donors exceeded non-shared ones in generation probability. The study drew on few donors, limiting represented genetic and exposure-history diversity. Rarefaction demonstrated incomplete sorted-subset sequencing despite large depth.

Assay: immunoSEQ multiplex PCR; the TCRdb copy retains only in-frame clones and omits some. The sample lists more than 2 million clones; approximately 95% were seen once. This CDR3 is 14 amino acids long. Caucasian adults residing in Nashville, Tennessee made up all the donors. This clone was counted many times. Its target is not known. V and J are TRBV21-1 and TRBJ2-7; TRBD2 reflects the table's D call only, with no check against the DNA. TRBV21-1 is labeled a pseudogene. Sequencing used naive CD4+ T cells sorted from blood. As for subset: CD45RA+ positively selected. The TCR sequence derives from a man aged 18 to 30 in good health. CDR3 residues: CASSKLAGIYEQYF. The CDR3 bases are TGTGCCAGCAGCAAACTAGCGGGGATCTACGAGCAGTACTTC.